One sample yielded the 21 T cell receptor beta chains listed below, sequenced in a study of technical replicates of blood from a handful of donors. The table came from immunoSEQ multiplex PCR; TCRdb's copy has only in-frame clones and leaves some out. The sample lists tens of thousands of clones; roughly 90% were seen once. The specimen was PBMCs. The source of these receptors is a human donor in good health. Some clones in this sample may be carry-over from other donors' samples.

The chain links TRBV11-1 to TRBJ2-1; TRBD1 aligns across 10 bases. The CDR3 spans 15 residues. Losses at the gene ends were 4 bases for V and 3 bases for J; bases not matched to a gene: 3. Germline assignment: CDR1 SGHAT and CDR2 FQDESV (reference sequence). CDR3 bases: TGTGCCAGCAGCTCAGGGGACAGGGGCTACAATGAGCAGTTCTTC. It yields the protein CASSSGDRGYNEQFF.

This chain uses TRBV7-2 with TRBJ2-3; 10 nucleotides align to TRBD2. The CDR3 has 15 residues. The V gene end was trimmed by 5 bases and the J gene end by 1 base; junction bases not matched to a gene: 3. The germline V gene has CDR1 SGHTA and CDR2 FQGNSA. As DNA, the CDR3 is TGTGCCAGCAGCCCAAGCGGGAGGGGCACAGATACGCAGTATTTT. Amino acid sequence: CASSPSGRGTDTQYF.

CDR3 coding DNA: TGTGCCAGCAGCAGTGAAAGCTCCTATAATTCACCCCTCCACTTT. Its protein is CASSSESSYNSPLHF. V gene TRBV2 combines with J gene TRBJ1-6, with D unresolved. The CDR3 loop spans 15 amino acids. The V end was cut by 6 bases, the J end by 0 bases, with 9 bases between. Germline V CDR1 and CDR2: SNHLY, FYNNEI.

The genes are TRBV4-3 and TRBJ2-3, with D maybe TRBD2 (6 bases). The germline gives CDR1 LGHNA, CDR2 YSLEER. V gave up 0 bases and J gave up 5 bases, with 15 bases separating them. The CDR3 length is 16 residues. This CDR3 is CASSQESGVAGDTQYF. In DNA form, the CDR3 reads TGCGCCAGCAGCCAAGAGTCGGGGGTCGCGGGAGATACGCAGTATTTT.

The chain uses TRBV2 and TRBJ2-7, with D perhaps TRBD2 (5 bases). V was trimmed by 8 bases and J by 2 bases, leaving 37 bases between them. This CDR3 has 21 amino acids. Germline CDR1 reads SNHLY; CDR2 reads FYNNEI. The CDR3 reads CASLEFIGLAAEVSRTYEQYF. The CDR3 nucleotides read TGTGCCAGCCTTGAATTTATTGGTTTAGCCGCGGAGGTGTCGCGCACCTACGAGCAGTACTTC. Drawing the rest from reference TRBV2 and TRBJ2-7, the complete variable domain is EPEVTQTPSHQVTQMGQEVILRCVPISNHLYFYWYRQILGQKVEFLVSFYNNEISEKSEIFDDQFSVERPDGSNFTLKIRSTKLEDSAMYFCASLEFIGLAAEVSRTYEQYFGPGTRLTVT.

The chain recombines TRBV4-3 with TRBJ1-2; D may be TRBD1 (6 bases). The CDR3 has 14 residues. Per germline, CDR1 LGHNA and CDR2 YSLEER. With 0 bases removed from V and 4 bases from J, the gap between germline ends came to 9 bases. CDR3 residues: CASSQDKQGYGYTF. CDR3 coding DNA: TGCGCCAGCAGCCAAGACAAACAGGGCTATGGCTACACCTTC.

The V gene is TRBV7-2, the J gene TRBJ2-2; D perhaps matches TRBD2 (6 bases). Trimming took off 1 base at V and 0 bases at J, with 6 bases between the two ends. Germline CDR1 reads SGHTA; CDR2 reads FQGNSA. The CDR3 extends over 15 amino acids. DNA of the CDR3: TGTGCCAGCAGCTTAGGGAGGGCGAACACCGGGGAGCTGTTTTTT. This translates into CASSLGRANTGELFF. The whole variable domain, remainder taken from reference TRBV7-2 and TRBJ2-2, is GAGVSQSPSNKVTEKGKDVELRCDPISGHTALYWYRQSLGQGLEFLIYFQGNSAPDKSGLPSDRFSAERTGGSVSTLTIQRTQQEDSAVYLCASSLGRANTGELFFGEGSRLTVL.

This clone was detected only once. This chain links TRBV5-1 with TRBJ2-3; 8 bases line up with TRBD2. The CDR3 has 12 residues. Germline V gives CDR1 SGHRS, CDR2 YFSETQ. V was pared by 7 bases and J by 5 bases, with 3 bases of the junction left unmatched. The CDR3 protein is CASGTSRDTQYF. The DNA of the CDR3 is TGCGCCAGCGGGACTAGTCGAGATACGCAGTATTTT.

In DNA, the CDR3 is TGTGCCAGCAGCCCAAGGCCCGGGGACTACGAGCAGTACTTC. It yields the protein CASSPRPGDYEQYF. V usage is TRBV7-2 and J usage is TRBJ2-7, with D possibly being TRBD2 (5 bases). Germline assignment: CDR1 SGHTA and CDR2 FQGNSA. V dropped 5 bases and J dropped 3 bases, with 14 bases sitting between them. CDR3 length equals 14 residues. Together with reference TRBV7-2 and TRBJ2-7, the CDR3 gives the full variable domain: GAGVSQSPSNKVTEKGKDVELRCDPISGHTALYWYRQSLGQGLEFLIYFQGNSAPDKSGLPSDRFSAERTGGSVSTLTIQRTQQEDSAVYLCASSPRPGDYEQYFGPGTRLTVT.

The chain carries TRBV6-5 and TRBJ2-3; D gene uncertain. The CDR3 has 15 amino acids. CDR1 and CDR2 (germline): MNHEY, SVGAGI. Trimming cost V 6 bases and J 4 bases, with 17 bases left between them. CDR3 sequence reads: CASSPYSPRPDTQYF. DNA for the CDR3: TGTGCCAGCAGCCCTTACTCACCCAGGCCAGATACGCAGTATTTT.

The chain has TRBV18 and TRBJ1-1; D uncertain. The germline CDR1 and CDR2 sequences are KGHSH and LQKENI. This CDR3 is built from 12 residues. Trimming cost V 1 base and J 11 bases, with 11 bases left between them. CDR3 coding DNA: TGTGCCAGCTCACCACTAAGGGAGGGCGCTTTCTTT. Amino acids: CASSPLREGAFF.

The rearrangement uses TRBV7-3 and TRBJ1-1; a weak D match, TRBD1 (6 bases). Between the trimmed V and J ends, which lost 5 bases and 3 bases, there was a span of 13 bases. The CDR3 extends over 14 amino acids. The germline CDR1 and CDR2 sequences are SGHTA and FQGTGA. The CDR3 DNA reads TGTGCCAGCAGCGTGCAGGGGTCATACACTGAAGCTTTCTTT. It yields the protein CASSVQGSYTEAFF.

Only one count was recorded for this clone. The chain's CDR3 is CASSHGTYGYTF. For the CDR3, the DNA is TGTGCCAGCAGCCACGGGACATATGGCTACACCTTC. This chain links TRBV11-2 with TRBJ1-2, with D possibly being TRBD1 (6 bases). Trimming removed 5 bases at V and 5 bases at J, with 9 bases between. The CDR3 is 12 residues long. The germline CDR1 and CDR2 sequences are SGHAT and FQNNGV.

The chain employs TRBV2 and TRBJ1-1; no clear D gene. V lost 4 bases to trimming and J lost 1 base, with 7 bases between them. This CDR3 is 13 amino acids long. Germline V gene sequence: CDR1 SNHLY, CDR2 FYNNEI. The DNA for the CDR3 is TGTGCCAGCAGTGTACGGGGGAACACTGAAGCTTTCTTT. Its translation is CASSVRGNTEAFF.

The chain links TRBV21-1 to TRBJ2-7; the table's D call, TRBD2, was not checked against the DNA. TRBV21-1 is a pseudogene locus. This CDR3 has 13 residues. The CDR3 is CARRQSGGYEQYF. CDR3 coding DNA: TGTGCCAGGAGGCAGTCGGGTGGATACGAGCAGTACTTC.

The rearrangement joins TRBV5-5 to TRBJ1-5, with 7 bases matching TRBD1. The germline gives CDR1 SGHKS, CDR2 YYEKEE (reference sequence). CDR3 length: 15 amino acids. J lost 0 bases, V lost 3 bases, and 3 bases had no gene match. This CDR3 is CASSSGQNSNQPQHF. The CDR3 coding sequence is TGTGCCAGCAGCTCGGGACAGAATAGCAATCAGCCCCAGCATTTT.

J is TRBJ2-7 and V is TRBV11-2; 7 bases are a match to TRBD2. V was pared by 0 bases and J by 7 bases, with 9 bases of the junction left unmatched. CDR3 length: 15 amino acids. Germline V gene lookup returns CDR1 SGHAT and CDR2 FQNNGV. The CDR3 nucleotides read TGTGCCAGCAGCTTAGAAGGCGGGAGAGCTGGTGAGCAGTACTTC. Amino acids: CASSLEGGRAGEQYF.

The chain is built from TRBV2 and TRBJ1-1; D remains unclear. Trimming cost V 4 bases and J 5 bases, with 14 bases left between them. CDR3 length: 14 residues. Germline CDR1 reads SNHLY; CDR2 reads FYNNEI. The CDR3 bases are TGTGCCAGCAGTGTTGGGTCAGGCGGGACTGAAGCTTTCTTT. Amino acid sequence: CASSVGSGGTEAFF.

The genes are TRBV27 and TRBJ2-3, with 10 bases lining up with TRBD2. Trimming took 5 bases from V and 1 from J; bases not matched to a gene: 3. CDR1 is MNHEY and CDR2 is SMNVEV in the germline V gene (reference sequence). The CDR3 spans 15 residues. CDR3 nucleotides: TGTGCCAGCAGTAGCGGGGGGGCTGGCACAGATACGCAGTATTTT. This translates into CASSSGGAGTDTQYF.

The CDR3 sequence: CASSRVLSYEQYF. The CDR3 DNA reads as TGTGCCAGCAGTCGCGTACTCTCCTACGAGCAGTACTTC. The V call is TRBV6-5, the J call TRBJ2-7; D uncertain. There are 13 residues in the CDR3. The V gene's germline CDR1 is MNHEY and CDR2 SVGAGI. Trimming took 5 bases from V and 0 from J, leaving 8 bases between them.

The chain has TRBV5-1 and TRBJ2-7; TRBD2 agrees at 11 bases. This CDR3 has 15 residues. The J segment lost 6 bases and the V segment lost 0 bases, leaving 5 bases of the junction unmatched. Germline lookup yields CDR1 SGHRS and CDR2 YFSETQ. The CDR3 loop is CASSLGGLAGGEQYF. The CDR3 coding sequence is TGCGCCAGCAGCTTGGGTGGACTAGCGGGTGGCGAGCAGTACTTC.